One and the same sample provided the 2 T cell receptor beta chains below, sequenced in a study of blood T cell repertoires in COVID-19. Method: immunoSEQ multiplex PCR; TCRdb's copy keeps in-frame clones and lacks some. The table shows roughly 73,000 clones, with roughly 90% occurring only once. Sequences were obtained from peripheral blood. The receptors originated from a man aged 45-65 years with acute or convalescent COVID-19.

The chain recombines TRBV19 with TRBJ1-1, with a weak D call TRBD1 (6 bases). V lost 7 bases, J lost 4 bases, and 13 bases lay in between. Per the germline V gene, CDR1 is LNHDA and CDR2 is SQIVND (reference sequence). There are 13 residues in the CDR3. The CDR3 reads CASTLQGFTEAFF. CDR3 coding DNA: TGTGCCAGTACTCTACAGGGATTCACTGAAGCTTTCTTT.

CDR3 loop: CASSYRGNQPQHF. CDR3 bases: TGTGCCAGCTCGTACAGGGGAAATCAGCCCCAGCATTTT. V is TRBV28 and J is TRBJ1-5, with 7 bases identical to TRBD1. J lost 4 bases, V lost 8 bases, and 5 bases had no gene match. Looked up from germline, CDR1 is MDHEN and CDR2 is SYDVKM. The CDR3 has 13 residues.